Described below is a single TCR beta chain sequence and its context. Its specificity is not known. This entry is derived from a study of radiotherapy plus CTLA-4 blockade in lung cancer. Study-wide context: Of all patients, around 19% responded objectively and around 31% showed disease control.

The V and J ends lost 6 bases and 0 bases, in that order; junction bases with no gene match: 8. There are 16 residues in the CDR3. CDR1 and CDR2 (germline): SGHNT, YYREEE (reference sequence). Measured with immunoSEQ multiplex PCR; TCRdb has only the in-frame clones, and not every one. The sample lists about 90,000 clones; around 81% were seen once. Study-wide points: Peripheral blood showed expansion of tumor-derived TCR clones after radiotherapy and ipilimumab.

J is TRBJ2-1 and V is TRBV5-4, with 8 bases that match TRBD2. The source material was peripheral blood, sampled from a patient treated with radiotherapy plus ipilimumab. This clonotype was obtained from a human donor with non-small cell lung cancer that progressed on radiotherapy plus ipilimumab. Written as DNA, the CDR3 is TGTGCCAGCAAGTCAGGAGGGACTAGCTCCTACAATGAGCAGTTCTTC. Translation gives CASKSGGTSSYNEQFF.